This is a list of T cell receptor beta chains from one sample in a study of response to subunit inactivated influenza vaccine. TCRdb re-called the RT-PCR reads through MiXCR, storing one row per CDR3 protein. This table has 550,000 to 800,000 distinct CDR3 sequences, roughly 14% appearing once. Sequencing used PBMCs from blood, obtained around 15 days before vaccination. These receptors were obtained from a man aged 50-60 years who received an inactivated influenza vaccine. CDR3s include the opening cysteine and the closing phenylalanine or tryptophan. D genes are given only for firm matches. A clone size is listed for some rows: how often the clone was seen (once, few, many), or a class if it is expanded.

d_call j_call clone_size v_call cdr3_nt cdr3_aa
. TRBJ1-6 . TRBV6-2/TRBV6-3 TGTGCCAGCAGTGGCCGGTTCGGAGCCCTCCACTTT CASSGRFGALHF
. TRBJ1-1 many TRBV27 TGTGCCAGCAGTTCTCCTCCCCACTACACTGAAGCTTTCTTT CASSSPPHYTEAFF
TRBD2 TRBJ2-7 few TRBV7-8 TGTGCCAGCAGCCAGACTAGCGGGAGTCCCCACGAGCAGTACTTC CASSQTSGSPHEQYF
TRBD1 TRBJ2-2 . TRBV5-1 TGCGCCAGCAGCCTGAGGACAGGACGCACCGGGGAGCTGTTTTTT CASSLRTGRTGELFF
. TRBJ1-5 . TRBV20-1 TGCAGTGCTCGGACAGTCGTTAATAGCAATCAGCCCCAGCATTTT CSARTVVNSNQPQHF
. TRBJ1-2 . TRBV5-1 TGCGCCAGCAGCTCCCACAGTCGGGGGCATATTGGCTACACCTTC CASSSHSRGHIGYTF
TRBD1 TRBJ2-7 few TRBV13 TGTGCCAGCAGCCAAACGACAGGGTCCAGGGACGAGCAGTACTTC CASSQTTGSRDEQYF
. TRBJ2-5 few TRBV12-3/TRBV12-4 TGTGCCAGCAGTCGGACCCCGGCGGTCGAGACCCAGTACTTC CASSRTPAVETQYF
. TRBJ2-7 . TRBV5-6 TGTGCCAGCAGCCGAGGACGCAACTCCTACGAGCAGTACTTC CASSRGRNSYEQYF
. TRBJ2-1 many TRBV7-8 TGTGCCAGCAGCTTAGGGATTAGCGGAAATGAGCAGTTCTTC CASSLGISGNEQFF
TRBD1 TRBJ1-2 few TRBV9 TGTGCCAGCAGCGTCCCGGGACAGGGGGCGTTTGGCTACACCTTC CASSVPGQGAFGYTF
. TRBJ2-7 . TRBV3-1 TGTGCCAGCAGCCGGCGTGGGGCAGGGAGAGGCGAGCAGTACTTC CASSRRGAGRGEQYF
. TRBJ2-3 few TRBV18 TGTGCCAGCTCACCTCTATCTCGCACAGATACGCAGTATTTT CASSPLSRTDTQYF
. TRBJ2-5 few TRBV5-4 TGTGCCAGCAGCTTGGCCGAACAAGAGACCCAGTACTTC CASSLAEQETQYF
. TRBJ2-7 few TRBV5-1 TGCGCCAGCAGCTTGGGCGGTGGAAATTACGAGCAGTACTTC CASSLGGGNYEQYF
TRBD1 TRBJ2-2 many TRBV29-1 TGCAGCGTTGAAGAGAGGGGACAGCCTTCCGGGGAGCTGTTTTTT CSVEERGQPSGELFF
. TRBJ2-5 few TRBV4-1 TGCGCCAGCAGCCAAGGGCTAGCGTATGAGACCCAGTACTTC CASSQGLAYETQYF
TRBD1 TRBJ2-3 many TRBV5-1 TGCGCCAGCAGCTTACAGGGGGCCGGGAGCGCAGATACGCAGTATTTT CASSLQGAGSADTQYF
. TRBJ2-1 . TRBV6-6 TGTGCCAGCAGTTACGGGGAGAATGAGCAGTTCTTC CASSYGENEQFF
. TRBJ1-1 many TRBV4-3 TGCGCCAGCAGCCAAGAAGAATCCACTGAAGCTTTCTTT CASSQEESTEAFF
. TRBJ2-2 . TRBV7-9 TGTGCCAGCAGCTTATTGAAAACCGGGGAGCTGTTTTTT CASSLLKTGELFF
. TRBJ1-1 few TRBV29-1 TGCAGCGGGCAGAACACTGAAGCTTTCTTT CSGQNTEAFF
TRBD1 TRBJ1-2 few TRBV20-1 TGCAGTGCTTTCAATATACAGGGGGCTGGCGCCTATGGCTACACCTTC CSAFNIQGAGAYGYTF
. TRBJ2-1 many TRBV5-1 TGCGCCAGCAGCTTGCGTCAGGTTGGCGAGCAGTTCTTC CASSLRQVGEQFF
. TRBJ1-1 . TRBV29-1 TGCAGCGTTGAAAGGCTAAGGGGCGTGAACACTGAAGCTTTCTTT CSVERLRGVNTEAFF
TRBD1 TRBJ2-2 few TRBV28 TGTGCCAGCAGACAGGGGGCCTACACCGGGGAGCTGTTTTTT CASRQGAYTGELFF
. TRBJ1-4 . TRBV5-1 TGCGCCAGTTCAACGGGACGGTATGAAAAACTGTTTTTT CASSTGRYEKLFF